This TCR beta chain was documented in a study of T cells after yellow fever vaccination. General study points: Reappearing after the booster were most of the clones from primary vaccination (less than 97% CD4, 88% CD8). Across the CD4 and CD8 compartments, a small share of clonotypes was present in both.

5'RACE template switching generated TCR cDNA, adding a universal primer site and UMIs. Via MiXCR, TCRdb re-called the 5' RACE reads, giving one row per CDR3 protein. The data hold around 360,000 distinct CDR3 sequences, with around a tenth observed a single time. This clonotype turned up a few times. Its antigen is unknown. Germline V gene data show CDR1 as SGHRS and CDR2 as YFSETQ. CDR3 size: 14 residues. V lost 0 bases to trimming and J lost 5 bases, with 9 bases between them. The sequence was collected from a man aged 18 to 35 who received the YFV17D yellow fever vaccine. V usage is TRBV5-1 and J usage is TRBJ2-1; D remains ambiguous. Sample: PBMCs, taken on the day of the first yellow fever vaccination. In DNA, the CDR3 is TGCGCCAGCAGCTTGGAGCCTGGAGACAATGAGCAGTTCTTC. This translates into CASSLEPGDNEQFF. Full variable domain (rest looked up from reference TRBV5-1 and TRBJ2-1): KAGVTQTPRYLIKTRGQQVTLSCSPISGHRSVSWYQQTPGQGLQFLFEYFSETQRNKGNFPGRFSGRQFSNSRSEMNVSTLELGDSALYLCASSLEPGDNEQFFGPGTRLTVL.